The 14 T cell receptor beta chains below were found in one sample sequenced in a study of identical twins. TCRdb re-called the 5' RACE reads through MiXCR, storing one row per CDR3 protein. Of around 960,000 distinct CDR3 sequences in the sample, 9% to 15% were seen once. This sample was shared with a second study, whose subject was yellow fever vaccine responses in identical twins.

The sequenced sample consisted of PBMCs. The source is a woman between 18 and 29 years old in good health.

This clonotype turned up a few times. The chain uses TRBV7-8 and TRBJ2-7; D remains ambiguous. This CDR3 contains 13 residues. In germline, CDR1 is SGHVS, CDR2 FQNEAQ. With 4 bases removed from V and 4 bases from J, the gap between germline ends came to 11 bases. The CDR3 nucleotides read TGTGCCAGCAGCTCACAGAAGACTTACGAGCAGTACGTC. This codes for CASSSQKTYEQYV.

The chain combines TRBV29-1 with TRBJ2-3; TRBD2 agrees at 10 bases. Germline V gene data show CDR1 as SQVTM and CDR2 as ANQGSEA. This CDR3 comprises 16 residues. The ends lost 2 bases at V and 4 bases at J; junction bases unmatched: 9. The CDR3 DNA is TGCAGCGTTGAACGGCTAGCGGGAGCTAGCCCAGATACGCAGTATTTT. It translates to CSVERLAGASPDTQYF.

The chain has TRBV24-1 and TRBJ2-5; D might be TRBD1 or TRBD2, each matching 5 bases. This CDR3 comprises 15 residues. Germline assignment: CDR1 KGHDR and CDR2 SFDVKD. V lost 4 bases to trimming and J lost 1 base, with 12 bases between them. CDR3 amino acids: CATSDPRDPQETQYF. The CDR3 nucleotides are TGTGCCACCAGTGACCCCCGGGACCCCCAAGAGACCCAGTACTTC.

This clonotype was seen repeatedly, ten times or more. This chain connects TRBV29-1 to TRBJ2-5; 7 bases match TRBD2. CDR3 size: 14 residues. V shed 7 bases, J shed 5 bases, and the junction held 13 bases outside the gene matches. Germline V gives CDR1 SQVTM, CDR2 ANQGSEA. The CDR3 DNA sequence: TGCAGCGCCCCCGTGGGGGGAGGGGTGGAGACCCAGTACTTC. Amino acid sequence: CSAPVGGGVETQYF.

This clonotype was picked up a small number of times. This chain joins TRBV4-1 and TRBJ2-2; the D gene is possibly TRBD1 (6 bases). Germline lookup yields CDR1 MGHRA and CDR2 YSYEKL. Trimming cost V 1 base and J 2 bases, with 11 bases left between them. The CDR3 is 16 residues long. The CDR3 nucleotides read TGCGCCAGCAGCCAAGCGGGGACATCTAACACCGGGGAGCTGTTTTTT. Protein product: CASSQAGTSNTGELFF.

There are a few counts of this clonotype. The chain recombines TRBV7-6 with TRBJ2-1; 9 bases agree with TRBD2. V lost 5 bases, J lost 0 bases, and 14 bases stayed unmatched. CDR1 is SGHVS, CDR2 FNYEAQ, per germline. CDR3 length equals 19 residues. The CDR3 sequence is CASSQARLAGISSYNEQFF. DNA of the CDR3: TGTGCCAGCAGCCAGGCCCGGCTAGCGGGGATAAGCTCCTACAATGAGCAGTTCTTC.

The rearrangement links TRBV7-9 to TRBJ2-5; the match to TRBD2 covers 8 bases. Germline V CDR1 and CDR2: SEHNR, FQNEAQ (reference sequence). CDR3 length equals 14 residues. The J segment lost 4 bases and the V segment lost 3 bases, leaving 4 bases of the junction unmatched. CDR3 nucleotide sequence: TGTGCCAGCAGCTTCCGCGGACTAGCAGAGACCCAGTACTTC. This codes for CASSFRGLAETQYF.

This clonotype was recorded many times. CDR3 bases: TGTGCCAGCAGTTGGGGACAGGTTTTCAATGAGCAGTTCTTC. Its translation is CASSWGQVFNEQFF. The chain couples TRBV6-2 or TRBV6-3 to TRBJ2-1; TRBD1 matches at 8 bases. V was clipped by 4 bases and J by 6 bases; unmatched bases: 5. Germline CDR1 and CDR2: MNHEY and SVGEGT. CDR3 length equals 14 residues.

The chain is built from TRBV12-3 or TRBV12-4 and TRBJ2-7, with 10 bases identical to TRBD1. The CDR3 runs to 14 residues. Trimming took 3 bases from V and 6 from J; bases not matched to a gene: 5. The CDR3 bases are TGTGCCAGCAGTTTTCGACAGGGGGCCTCCGAGCAGTACTTC. This codes for CASSFRQGASEQYF.

A few counts support this clonotype. J is TRBJ2-5 and V is TRBV7-9; D is uncertain. The germline V gene encodes CDR1 SEHNR and CDR2 FQNEAQ (reference sequence). The CDR3 has 14 amino acids. The V end lost 0 bases, the J end lost 4 bases, and 9 bases lay between the germline ends. CDR3 DNA sequence: TGTGCCAGCAGCTTAGCGCCCGTCGGAGAGACCCAGTACTTC. It encodes CASSLAPVGETQYF.

This chain links TRBV5-1 with TRBJ2-1; 9 bases align to TRBD1. Germline V gene lookup returns CDR1 SGHRS and CDR2 YFSETQ. The V segment lost 5 bases and the J segment 5 bases; nucleotides outside the gene matches: 5. The CDR3 totals 14 residues. The CDR3 sequence: CASRTGTGNNEQFF. Here the CDR3 DNA reads TGCGCCAGCAGGACCGGGACAGGGAACAATGAGCAGTTCTTC.

A few counts support this clonotype. The chain employs TRBV15 and TRBJ1-1, with a possible D match to TRBD1 (6 bases). Trimming took 3 bases from V and 4 from J, leaving 12 bases between them. The CDR3 is 14 amino acids. CDR1 and CDR2 from the germline V gene are LNHNV and YYDKDF (reference sequence). This CDR3 is CATSRIGGTTEAFF. In DNA form, the CDR3 reads TGTGCCACCAGCAGGATAGGGGGTACCACTGAAGCTTTCTTT.

This clonotype was picked up a small number of times. CDR3 sequence reads: CASSWSGVGSLNGGAFF. The CDR3 bases are TGTGCCAGCAGTTGGTCGGGGGTCGGTTCCCTTAATGGAGGAGCTTTCTTT. This chain joins TRBV6-5 and TRBJ1-1; a possible D gene is TRBD1 (5 bases). Per the germline V gene, CDR1 is MNHEY and CDR2 is SVGAGI. V lost 4 bases, J lost 10 bases, and 28 bases lay in between. The CDR3 runs to 17 residues.

V gene TRBV20-1 combines with J gene TRBJ1-4; D not resolved. Germline-derived CDR1 and CDR2 are DFQATT and SNEGSKA (reference sequence). The V end was cut by 3 bases, the J end by 8 bases, with 13 bases between. The CDR3 spans 13 residues. CDR3 sequence reads: CSARKGGGEKLFF. The CDR3 DNA sequence: TGCAGTGCTAGGAAGGGTGGCGGGGAAAAACTGTTTTTT.